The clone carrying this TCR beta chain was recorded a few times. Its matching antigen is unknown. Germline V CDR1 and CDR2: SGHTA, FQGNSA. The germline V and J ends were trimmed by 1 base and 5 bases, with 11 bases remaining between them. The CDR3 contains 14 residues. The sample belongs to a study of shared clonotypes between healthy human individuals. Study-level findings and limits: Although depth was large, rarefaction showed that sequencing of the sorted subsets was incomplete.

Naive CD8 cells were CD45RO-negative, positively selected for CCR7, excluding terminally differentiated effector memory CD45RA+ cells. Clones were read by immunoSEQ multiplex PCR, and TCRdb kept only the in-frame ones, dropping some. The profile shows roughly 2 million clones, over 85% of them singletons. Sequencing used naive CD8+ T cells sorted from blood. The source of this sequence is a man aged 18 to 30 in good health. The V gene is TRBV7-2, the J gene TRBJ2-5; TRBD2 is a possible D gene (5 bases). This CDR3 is CASSLEARRETQYF. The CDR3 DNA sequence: TGTGCCAGCAGCTTAGAAGCAAGGAGGGAGACCCAGTACTTC.